This TCR beta chain derives from a study of T cell repertoires in cytomegalovirus infection. Overall study context: In public TCR beta signatures, there were indications of both CMV infection and matching HLA type.

This CDR3 spans 13 amino acids. The germline V gene has CDR1 MNHEY and CDR2 SMNVEV (reference sequence). Trimming took 2 bases from V and 6 from J, leaving 10 bases between them. Broader study findings: The study identified carriers of CMV plus the relevant HLA from cumulative public TCR beta family frequency. CMV-specific TCR beta clonotypes restricted by HLA-C dominated the ex vivo response.

TCRdb re-called the reads through MiXCR, storing one row per CDR3 protein. The repertoire holds about 740,000 distinct CDR3 sequences, about a third seen once, with around 2.8% in the top ten. Comments on this clonotype: Its antigen is as yet unknown.

Material for sequencing was PBMCs. The TCR originated in a human donor in good health (CMV status not recorded). Some clones in this sample may be carry-over from other donors' samples. The chain combines TRBV27 with TRBJ1-1; D ambiguous. The CDR3 DNA follows: TGTGCCAGCAGTTTAATTTTCAAGGCTGAAGCTTTCTTT. This codes for CASSLIFKAEAFF.